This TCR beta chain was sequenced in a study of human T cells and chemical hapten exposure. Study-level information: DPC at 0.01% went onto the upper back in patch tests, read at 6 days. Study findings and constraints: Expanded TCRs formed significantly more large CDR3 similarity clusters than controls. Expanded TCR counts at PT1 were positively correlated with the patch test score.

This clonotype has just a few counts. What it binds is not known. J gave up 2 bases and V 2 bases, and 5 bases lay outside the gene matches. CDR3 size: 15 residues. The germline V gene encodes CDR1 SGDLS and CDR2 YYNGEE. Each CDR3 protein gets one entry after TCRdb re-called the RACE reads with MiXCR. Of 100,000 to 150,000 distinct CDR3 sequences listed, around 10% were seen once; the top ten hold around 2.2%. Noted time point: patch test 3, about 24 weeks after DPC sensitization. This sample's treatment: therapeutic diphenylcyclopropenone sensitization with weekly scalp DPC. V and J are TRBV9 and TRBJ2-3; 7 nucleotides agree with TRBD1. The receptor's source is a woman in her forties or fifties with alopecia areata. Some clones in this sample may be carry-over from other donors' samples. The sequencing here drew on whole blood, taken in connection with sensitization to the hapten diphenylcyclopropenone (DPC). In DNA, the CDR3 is TGTGCCAGCAGCGTCTACAGGGGATTCACAGATACGCAGTATTTT. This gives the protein CASSVYRGFTDTQYF.